A single sample gave rise to the 12 T cell receptor beta chains below, sequenced in a study of T cells in Graves' hyperthyroidism and ophthalmopathy (dated by TCRdb to between 2019 and 2020). Library method: multiplex PCR. This sample was sequenced with an Illumina HiSeq 2000. The TCR beta CDR3 regions were amplified from RNA transcripts. The TCR CDR3 was subjected to a first round of RT-PCR using the HTBI primer set and the Qiagen OneStep RT-PCR kit. TCRdb took the public reads, trimmed them with fastp at Q25, ran MiXCR for clone calling and kept in-frame beta chains. When rows share a CDR3 protein, they turn into one entry using the most common DNA and genes. The sample table holds hundreds of thousands of distinct CDR3 sequences, of which 13% were seen once. 9.2% of the sample belongs to the ten largest clones. The sample was blood. The receptors here all came from a woman aged 18-29 years with Graves' hyperthyroidism.

This clonotype was counted only a few times. The V call is TRBV6-1, the J call TRBJ1-2; D may be TRBD1 (5 bases). V lost 7 bases, J lost 9 bases, and 18 bases lay in between. This CDR3 contains 13 residues. Germline V gene data show CDR1 as MNHNS and CDR2 as SASEGT. The CDR3 sequence is CASNQGEGRSYTF. The CDR3 DNA follows: TGTGCCAGCAACCAAGGGGAGGGTAGGAGCTACACCTTC.

This clonotype was seen at least ten times. This chain uses TRBV11-3 with TRBJ2-2; maybe TRBD2 (6 bases). The ends were cut back, 4 bases at V and 3 bases at J, with 15 bases in the middle. Germline CDR1 reads SGHNT; CDR2 reads YENEEA. The length of the CDR3 is 16 residues. CDR3 DNA: TGTGCCAGCAGCTATTCGAGACTAGGCGACACCGGGGAGCTGTTTTTT. Its translation: CASSYSRLGDTGELFF.

This clonotype was recorded at least ten times. This chain connects TRBV6-1 to TRBJ1-1, with D perhaps TRBD1 (6 bases). The germline gives CDR1 MNHNS, CDR2 SASEGT. The CDR3 extends over 13 amino acids. V dropped 7 bases and J dropped 6 bases, with 15 bases sitting between them. This CDR3 reads CASTQGGGAEAFF. CDR3 DNA: TGTGCCAGCACCCAGGGAGGGGGGGCTGAAGCTTTCTTT.

This clonotype has ten or more counts. This may come from a read error, since a much larger clone is one base off. This chain links TRBV28 with TRBJ2-7; D is perhaps TRBD2 (6 bases). Germline V gene sequence: CDR1 MDHEN, CDR2 SYDVKM. V lost 7 bases, J lost 4 bases, and 14 bases lay in between. The CDR3 is 13 residues long. The CDR3 reads CASTTGRRYEQYF. The CDR3 nucleotides are TGTGCCAGCACAACGGGGAGGCGTTACGAGCAGTACTTC.

For this clonotype: A much larger clone sits a single nucleotide away, making a read error possible. This rearrangement joins TRBV29-1 to TRBJ2-7; TRBD1 matches 9 bases. Germline assignment: CDR1 SQVTM and CDR2 ANQGSEA. This CDR3 contains 18 residues. The CDR3 sequence: CSVEEPNAGQGNPYGQYF. The DNA of the CDR3 is TGCAGCGTTGAAGAGCCAAACGCGGGACAGGGAAACCCTTACGGGCAGTACTTC.

This clonotype has at least ten counts. The V and J genes are TRBV3-1 and TRBJ1-3; a possible D gene is TRBD1 (6 bases). The CDR3 loop spans 13 amino acids. Looked up from germline, CDR1 is LGHDT and CDR2 is YNNKEL (reference sequence). Trimming removed 6 bases at V and 4 bases at J, with 10 bases between. The CDR3 loop reads CASRTGQGNTIYF. The CDR3 nucleotides read TGTGCCAGCAGGACCGGACAGGGAAACACCATATATTTT.

CDR3 protein: CASSPQGATEAFF. The CDR3 DNA reads TGTGCCAGTAGCCCACAGGGGGCAACTGAAGCTTTCTTT. This chain joins TRBV19 and TRBJ1-1; 9 bases are shared with TRBD1. CDR1 is LNHDA and CDR2 is SQIVND in the germline V gene (reference sequence). The CDR3 is 13 amino acids. V dropped 6 bases and J dropped 5; count of bases not matched to a gene: 4.

This clonotype was recorded many times. The V and J genes are TRBV27 and TRBJ1-5; 8 bases agree with TRBD1. The CDR3 length is 17 residues. V lost 6 bases, J lost 1 base, and 11 bases stayed unmatched. In germline, CDR1 is MNHEY, CDR2 SMNVEV (reference sequence). The CDR3 bases are TGTGCCAGCAGGAAGGGGACAGGCTCATTGAGCAATCAGCCCCAGCATTTT. Translated, it gives CASRKGTGSLSNQPQHF.

This clonotype was seen a handful of times. The V and J genes are TRBV20-1 and TRBJ2-3, with 10 bases aligning to TRBD2. CDR3 size: 15 residues. The V and J ends lost 6 bases and 3 bases, in that order; junction bases with no gene match: 9. Germline V lookup: CDR1 DFQATT, CDR2 SNEGSKA (reference sequence). This CDR3 reads CSAGRTSGTTDTQYF. DNA for the CDR3: TGCAGTGCGGGGAGGACTAGCGGAACTACAGATACGCAGTATTTT.

The chain couples TRBV11-2 to TRBJ2-3; tentatively, D is TRBD1 (5 bases). The ends were cut back, 0 bases at V and 4 bases at J, with 11 bases in the middle. Germline CDR1 is SGHAT and CDR2 is FQNNGV. CDR3 length: 15 amino acids. CDR3 coding DNA: TGTGCCAGCAGCTTAGATGGGGCAGGGTCAGATACGCAGTATTTT. Translating it yields CASSLDGAGSDTQYF. Full variable domain (remainder filled in from reference TRBV11-2 and TRBJ2-3): EAGVAQSPRYKIIEKRQSVAFWCNPISGHATLYWYQQILGQGPKLLIQFQNNGVVDDSQLPKDRFSAERLKGVDSTLKIQPAKLEDSAVYLCASSLDGAGSDTQYFGPGTRLTVL.

This clonotype appeared many times. The rearrangement uses TRBV5-6 and TRBJ2-1, with TRBD2 matching 11 bases. With V trimmed by 4 bases and J by 9 bases, 12 bases remained unmatched. Looked up from germline, CDR1 is SGHDT and CDR2 is YYEEEE. The CDR3 has 16 residues. The CDR3 region is CASSPSTSGKEVEQFF. The CDR3 DNA reads as TGTGCCAGCAGCCCCTCGACTAGCGGGAAAGAGGTTGAGCAGTTCTTC.

There are a few counts of this clonotype. The chain joins TRBV19 to TRBJ2-2, with a possible D match to TRBD1 (5 bases). CDR1 and CDR2 (germline): LNHDA, SQIVND (reference sequence). The CDR3 extends over 16 amino acids. Trimming removed 0 bases at V and 2 bases at J, with 10 bases between. In DNA form, the CDR3 reads TGTGCCAGTAGTATAGATCCCCGGACAAACACCGGGGAGCTGTTTTTT. This sequence encodes CASSIDPRTNTGELFF.